These T cell receptor beta chains were read from a single sample in a study of cytomegalovirus exposure and HLA in healthy donors. Libraries were prepared by immunoSEQ multiplex PCR; TCRdb keeps only in-frame clonotypes and omits some of them. The table includes about 180,000 clones, around 73% detected once. The sample taken for sequencing was PBMCs. These receptors were obtained from a man aged 60-69 years in good health and CMV-seronegative. Each CDR3 is given with its conserved first and last residue.

CDR3aa: CASSIGQAYEQYF; v_gene: TRBV19; j_gene: TRBJ2-7
CDR3aa: CASSPGQYGYTF; v_gene: TRBV11-2; j_gene: TRBJ1-2
CDR3aa: CASSFRGTENEKLFF; v_gene: TRBV5-1; j_gene: TRBJ1-4
CDR3aa: CATSRVPGLADYEQYF; v_gene: TRBV15; j_gene: TRBJ2-7
CDR3aa: CASSRTGGGNTEAFF; v_gene: TRBV4-2; j_gene: TRBJ1-1
CDR3aa: CASSFTGPGGKKLFF; v_gene: TRBV28; j_gene: TRBJ1-4
CDR3aa: CASSPIATGYNEQFF; v_gene: TRBV6-5; j_gene: TRBJ2-1
CDR3aa: CASRSGEGSYNEQFF; v_gene: TRBV2; j_gene: TRBJ2-1
CDR3aa: CASSLGTLYGYTF; v_gene: TRBV7-2; j_gene: TRBJ1-2
CDR3aa: CASSLGAVGGTEAFF; v_gene: TRBV28; j_gene: TRBJ1-1
CDR3aa: CAISDSKGSRGTEAFF; v_gene: TRBV10-3; j_gene: TRBJ1-1
CDR3aa: CASSSPGRTSSEQYF; v_gene: TRBV7-2; j_gene: TRBJ2-7
CDR3aa: CASRLAGGPNTQYF; v_gene: TRBV27; j_gene: TRBJ2-3
CDR3aa: CASSPRTGATEAFF; v_gene: TRBV9; j_gene: TRBJ1-1
CDR3aa: CASSFFTSGGYDYEQYF; v_gene: TRBV13; j_gene: TRBJ2-7
CDR3aa: CASSLGKGPSYEQYF; v_gene: TRBV7-6; j_gene: TRBJ2-7